The 14 T cell receptor beta chains below come from one sample, sequenced in a study of CD8+ T cells in alopecia areata (dated by TCRdb to the late 2010s). In light of the paper, this sample's time point label describes: baseline before oral tofacitinib. Receptors were amplified or captured by the immunoSEQ multiplex PCR assay. RNA was extracted from all samples and reverse transcribed into cDNA as template for TCR sequencing. The table comes from immuneACCESS by way of TCRdb, which keeps in-frame sequences with V and J called. Part of the clones is missing from these tables; in studies checked, under half for an unresolved V gene and the rest for unknown reasons. This sample has hundreds of thousands of clones in its table, and 65% to 70% of those were observed once. Approximately 1.2% of the sample is held by the ten biggest clonotypes. Sequenced material: CD4+ T cells sorted from blood, taken at week 0. Receptors were obtained from a human donor with alopecia areata.

The chain links TRBV7-3 to TRBJ2-7; D is possibly TRBD1 (6 bases). The V gene's germline CDR1 is SGHTA and CDR2 FQGTGA. V lost 5 bases and J 11 bases, leaving 19 bases between the germline ends. This CDR3 region has 13 residues. The CDR3 region has the DNA TGTGCCAGCAGCCTAAATACAGGGTCCGTTGAGTACTTC. This gives the protein CASSLNTGSVEYF. Supplemented by reference TRBV7-3 and TRBJ2-7, the full variable domain reads GAGVSQTPSNKVTEKGKYVELRCDPISGHTALYWYRQSLGQGPEFLIYFQGTGAADDSGLPNDRFFAVRPEGSVSTLKIQRTERGDSAVYLCASSLNTGSVEYFGPGTRLTVT.

The chain has TRBV18 and TRBJ1-2; tentative D call: TRBD1 (6 bases). The CDR3 sequence is 16 residues long. Between the trimmed V and J ends, which lost 6 bases and 1 base, there was a span of 18 bases. The germline V gene has CDR1 KGHSH and CDR2 LQKENI. The CDR3 nucleotides read TGTGCCAGCTCCCAAGAATACAGGGACGTTAACTATGGCTACACCTTC. Amino acids: CASSQEYRDVNYGYTF. The full variable domain, completed using reference TRBV18 and TRBJ1-2, is NAGVMQNPRHLVRRRGQEARLRCSPMKGHSHVYWYRQLPEEGLKFMVYLQKENIIDESGMPKERFSAEFPKEGPSILRIQQVVRGDSAAYFCASSQEYRDVNYGYTFGSGTRLTVV.

This clone was counted once. The rearrangement joins TRBV9 to TRBJ2-5; D might be TRBD1 or TRBD2, each matching 6 bases. The ends were cut back, 3 bases at V and 5 bases at J, with 14 bases in the middle. CDR1 SGDLS and CDR2 YYNGEE come from the germline V gene. The CDR3 contains 14 residues. CDR3 residues: CASSDGGGRETQYF. In nucleotides, the CDR3 is TGTGCCAGCAGCGATGGAGGGGGTAGGGAGACCCAGTACTTC.

The table lists this clone with a count of one. The chain is built from TRBV13 and TRBJ1-4; D might be TRBD1 (6 bases). The CDR3 contains 13 residues. Germline V CDR1 and CDR2: PRHDT, FYEKMQ (reference sequence). V was clipped by 7 bases and J by 7 bases, with 13 bases between them. CDR3 nucleotide sequence: TGTGCCAGCACCCCTAGGGGGTCTGAAAAACTGTTTTTT. Amino acids: CASTPRGSEKLFF.

J is TRBJ2-7 and V is TRBV7-2; D gene ambiguous. Looked up from germline, CDR1 is SGHTA and CDR2 is FQGNSA. V lost 3 bases and J 3 bases, leaving 9 bases between the germline ends. This CDR3 spans 13 amino acids. CDR3 in DNA: TGTGCCAGCAGCTTTGGACCCCGCTACGAGCAGTACTTC. Protein: CASSFGPRYEQYF.

This clone turned up a few times. The chain has TRBV6-6 and TRBJ1-1; 8 nucleotides align to TRBD1. Germline CDR1 reads MNHNY; CDR2 reads SVGAGI (reference sequence). J was trimmed by 6 bases and V by 5 bases; bases with no gene match: 5. The length of the CDR3 is 13 residues. The CDR3 bases are TGTGCCAGCAGTACCAGGGGGCGAGCTGAAGCTTTCTTT. Encoded protein: CASSTRGRAEAFF.

A few counts support this clone. The chain joins TRBV10-2 to TRBJ1-5; tentative D call: TRBD1 (6 bases). From germline, CDR1 is WSHSY and CDR2 SAAADI. Deletions cut 3 bases from V and 4 bases from J, with 22 bases between. The CDR3 covers 18 residues. In DNA, the CDR3 is TGCGCCAGCAGTGATGTGCCGTTCGCGACAGGAGATAATCAGCCCCAGCATTTT. Amino acid sequence: CASSDVPFATGDNQPQHF.

CDR3 coding DNA: TGTGCCAGCAGCTTTGATGCGCGGCAGGGACAAGGGTCTTATAATTCACCCCTCCACTTT. As protein: CASSFDARQGQGSYNSPLHF. The chain carries TRBV5-4 and TRBJ1-6; D might be TRBD1 (6 bases). Trimming left V 2 bases short and J 4 bases short, with 25 bases between. Germline CDR1 reads SGHNT; CDR2 reads YYREEE (reference sequence). This CDR3 contains 20 residues.

V gene TRBV14 combines with J gene TRBJ1-1; perhaps TRBD1 as D (6 bases). Germline CDR1 SGHDN, CDR2 FVKESK. Trimming pared 4 bases from V and 3 bases from J, leaving 15 bases between. The CDR3 covers 15 residues. The CDR3 coding sequence is TGTGCCAGCAGCCCCATGGGGGCGGCGGACACTGAAGCTTTCTTT. It translates to CASSPMGAADTEAFF. The variable domain in full, with the rest retrieved from reference TRBV14 and TRBJ1-1, is EAGVTQFPSHSVIEKGQTVTLRCDPISGHDNLYWYRRVMGKEIKFLLHFVKESKQDESGMPNNRFLAERTGGTYSTLKVQPAELEDSGVYFCASSPMGAADTEAFFGQGTRLTVV.

This clone was counted once. The rearrangement links TRBV29-1 to TRBJ2-7; TRBD2 might be the D (7 bases). The CDR3 totals 14 residues. Germline CDR1 is SQVTM and CDR2 is ANQGSEA. Trimming took off 7 bases at V and 5 bases at J, with 21 bases between the two ends. In nucleotides, the CDR3 is TGCAGCGACCGCCCGGGACGGGGGGCCAACGAGCAGTACTTC. Amino acids: CSDRPGRGANEQYF.

The rearrangement uses TRBV11-2 and TRBJ2-3; possible D gene TRBD2, 5 bases. Between the trimmed V and J ends, which lost 5 bases and 5 bases, there was a span of 11 bases. The CDR3 has 13 amino acids. Germline-derived CDR1 and CDR2 are SGHAT and FQNNGV. For the CDR3, the DNA is TGTGCCAGCAGCCGAGGGATCAGAGATACGCAGTATTTT. Protein sequence: CASSRGIRDTQYF.

The chain combines TRBV5-6 with TRBJ2-3; D gene unclear. Germline V lookup: CDR1 SGHDT, CDR2 YYEEEE. CDR3 length: 16 amino acids. Trimming took off 5 bases at V and 0 bases at J, with 16 bases between the two ends. The CDR3 reads CASSLFETTSTDTQYF. CDR3 DNA sequence: TGTGCCAGCAGTCTTTTCGAGACAACTAGCACAGATACGCAGTATTTT. The full variable domain, its missing parts supplied by reference TRBV5-6 and TRBJ2-3, is DAGVTQSPTHLIKTRGQQVTLRCSPKSGHDTVSWYQQALGQGPQFIFQYYEEEERQRGNFPDRFSGHQFPNYSSELNVNALLLGDSALYLCASSLFETTSTDTQYFGPGTRLTVL.

This clone was detected only a few times. The V gene is TRBV29-1, the J gene TRBJ1-1; 8 bases line up with TRBD1. This CDR3 contains 13 residues. The germline V gene encodes CDR1 SQVTM and CDR2 ANQGSEA. J gave up 5 bases and V 7 bases, and 9 bases lay outside the gene matches. This chain's CDR3 is CSAGQGGLTEAFF. DNA for the CDR3: TGCAGCGCCGGACAGGGCGGATTGACTGAAGCTTTCTTT.

This sequence joins TRBV14 and TRBJ2-7; D is undetermined. Trimming cost V 5 bases and J 3 bases, with 8 bases left between them. The CDR3 loop spans 12 amino acids. Germline-derived CDR1 and CDR2 are SGHDN and FVKESK. The DNA of the CDR3 is TGTGCCAGCAGCGGACGCAGCTACGAGCAGTACTTC. The encoded protein is CASSGRSYEQYF.